This is a list of T cell receptor beta chains from one sample in a study of esophageal squamous cell carcinoma under preoperative chemotherapy. One entry per CDR3 protein results from TCRdb running MiXCR on the PCR reads. Of over 15,000 distinct CDR3 sequences listed, 40% to 55% are singletons. The sample was collected from a patient given preoperative chemotherapy. The receptor set was obtained from a human donor with esophageal squamous cell carcinoma. The donor label of this sample is uncertain. The CDR3 runs from the conserved cysteine through the conserved F or W. The D gene is left open where the match is weak. Clone size is stated in some rows and not others, as once, few, many or a class when expanded.

NA TRBJ2-7 TRBV7-9 few TGTGCCAGCAGCTTAGATACTAGAGGGGGCGAGCAGTACTTC CASSLDTRGGEQYF
NA TRBJ2-7 TRBV6-1 NA TGTGCCAGCCAACTAGGGGTGGGGTCCTACGAGCAGTACTTC CASQLGVGSYEQYF
NA TRBJ1-1 TRBV7-3 once TGTGCCAGCAGCTTAAAACAGGCTAACACTGAAGCTTTCTTT CASSLKQANTEAFF
NA TRBJ2-1 TRBV7-7 once TGTGCCAGCAGCTTAACCATCCCAGAGACCCAGTTCTTC CASSLTIPETQFF
NA TRBJ2-7 TRBV11-3 many TGTGCCAGCAGCTTAGTTATCCACTCCTACGAGCAGTACTTC CASSLVIHSYEQYF
NA TRBJ2-4 TRBV7-2 NA TGTGCCAGCGCGGTGGGCGCGGGCCAGGACCAAAAGATTCAGTACTTC CASAVGAGQDQKIQYF
TRBD2 TRBJ2-1 TRBV10-3 NA TGTGCCATCAGTGAGGGGACTACTGACTACAATGAGCAGTTCTTC CAISEGTTDYNEQFF
TRBD2 TRBJ2-3 TRBV7-3 NA TGTGCCAGCAGCTTAACGGGTGGGACTAGCGGGGCCACGGATACGCAGTATTTT CASSLTGGTSGATDTQYF
TRBD1 TRBJ2-1 TRBV6-1 NA TGTGCCAGCAGTGAAGGGGACAGGGGTGAGCAGTTCTTC CASSEGDRGEQFF
TRBD2 TRBJ2-3 TRBV20-1 many TGCAGTGCAAAACTAGCGGGAGAGCGTACGCAGTATTTT CSAKLAGERTQYF